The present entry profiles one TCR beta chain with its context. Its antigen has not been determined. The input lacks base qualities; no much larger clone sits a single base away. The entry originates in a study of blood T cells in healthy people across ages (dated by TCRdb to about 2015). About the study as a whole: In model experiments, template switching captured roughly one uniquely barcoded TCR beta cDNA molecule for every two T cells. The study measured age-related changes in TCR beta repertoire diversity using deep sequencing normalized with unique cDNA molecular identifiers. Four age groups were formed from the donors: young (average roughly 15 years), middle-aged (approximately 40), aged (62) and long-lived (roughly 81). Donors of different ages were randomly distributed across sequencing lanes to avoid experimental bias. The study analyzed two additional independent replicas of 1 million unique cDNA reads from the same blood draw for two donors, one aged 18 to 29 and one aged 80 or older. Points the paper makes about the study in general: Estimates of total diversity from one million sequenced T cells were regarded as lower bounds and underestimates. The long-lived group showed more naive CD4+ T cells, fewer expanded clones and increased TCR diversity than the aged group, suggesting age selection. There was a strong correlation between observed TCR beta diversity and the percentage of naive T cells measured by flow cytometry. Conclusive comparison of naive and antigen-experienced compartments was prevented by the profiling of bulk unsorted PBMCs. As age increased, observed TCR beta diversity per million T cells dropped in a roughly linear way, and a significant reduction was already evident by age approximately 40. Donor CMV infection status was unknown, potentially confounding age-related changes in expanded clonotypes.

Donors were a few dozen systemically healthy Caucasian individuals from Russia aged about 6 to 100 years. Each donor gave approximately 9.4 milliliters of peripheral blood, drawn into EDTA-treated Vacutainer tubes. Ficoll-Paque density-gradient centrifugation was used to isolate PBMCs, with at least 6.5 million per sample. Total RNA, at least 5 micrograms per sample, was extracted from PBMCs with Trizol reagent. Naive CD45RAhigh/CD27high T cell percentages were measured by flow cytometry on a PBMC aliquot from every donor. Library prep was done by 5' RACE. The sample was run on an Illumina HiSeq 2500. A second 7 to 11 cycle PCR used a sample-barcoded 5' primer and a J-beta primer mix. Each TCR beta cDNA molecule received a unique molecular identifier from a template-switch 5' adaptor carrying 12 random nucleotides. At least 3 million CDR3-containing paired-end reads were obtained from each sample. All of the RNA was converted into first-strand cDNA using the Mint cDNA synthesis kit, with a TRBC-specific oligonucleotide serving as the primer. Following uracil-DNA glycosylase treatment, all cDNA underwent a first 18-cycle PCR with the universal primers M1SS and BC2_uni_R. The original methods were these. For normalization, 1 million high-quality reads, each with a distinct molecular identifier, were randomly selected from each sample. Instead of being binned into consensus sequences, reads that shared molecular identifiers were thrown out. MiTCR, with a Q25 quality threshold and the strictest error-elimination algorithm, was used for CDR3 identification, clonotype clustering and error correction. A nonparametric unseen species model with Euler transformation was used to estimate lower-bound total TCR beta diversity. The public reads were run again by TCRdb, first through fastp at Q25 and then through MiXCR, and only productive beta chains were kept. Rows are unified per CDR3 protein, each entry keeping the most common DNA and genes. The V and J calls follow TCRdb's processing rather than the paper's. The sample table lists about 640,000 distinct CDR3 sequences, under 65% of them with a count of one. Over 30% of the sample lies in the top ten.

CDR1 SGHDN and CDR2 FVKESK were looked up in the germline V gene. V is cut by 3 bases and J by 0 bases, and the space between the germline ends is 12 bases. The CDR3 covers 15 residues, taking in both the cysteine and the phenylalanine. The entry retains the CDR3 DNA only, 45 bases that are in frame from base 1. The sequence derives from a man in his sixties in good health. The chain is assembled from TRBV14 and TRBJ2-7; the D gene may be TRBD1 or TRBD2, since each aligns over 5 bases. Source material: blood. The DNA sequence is TGTGCCAGCAGCCAGCTTCAGGGAGCCTCCTACGAGCAGTACTTC. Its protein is CASSQLQGASYEQYF.